Presented here are 25 T cell receptor beta chains from one specimen sequenced in a study of blood T cell repertoires in COVID-19. Sequencing used immunoSEQ multiplex PCR; TCRdb keeps in-frame clones, though not all of them. The sample holds 350,000 or so clones, approximately 87% seen once. Sample: peripheral blood. These receptors were collected from a woman aged 25 to 39 with COVID-19, enrolled during active disease.

A single count supports this clone. V is TRBV16 and J is TRBJ2-3, with 10 bases fitting TRBD2. With 2 bases clipped from V and 3 bases from J, the junction kept 2 bases outside the gene matches. The germline V gene encodes CDR1 KGHSY and CDR2 FQNENV. CDR3 length: 15 amino acids. The DNA of the CDR3 is TGTGCCAGCAGCCAAGGAGCGGGAGGGACAGATACGCAGTATTTT. Translating gives CASSQGAGGTDTQYF. The full variable domain, in which reference TRBV16 and TRBJ2-3 provide the parts outside the CDR3, is GEEVAQTPKHLVRGEGQKAKLYCAPIKGHSYVFWYQQVLKNEFKFLISFQNENVFDETGMPKERFSAKCLPNSPCSLEIQATKLEDSAVYFCASSQGAGGTDTQYFGPGTRLTVL.

The genes are TRBV13 and TRBJ2-7; 11 nucleotides agree with TRBD2. V shed 5 bases and J 2 bases; nucleotides not matched to a gene: 11. The CDR3 sequence is 17 residues long. The germline V gene encodes CDR1 PRHDT and CDR2 FYEKMQ (reference sequence). CDR3 sequence reads: CASSVRSLAGGPYEQYF. CDR3 coding DNA: TGTGCCAGCAGCGTACGTTCTCTAGCGGGAGGACCCTACGAGCAGTACTTC.

The chain employs TRBV10-3 and TRBJ1-1; TRBD1 is a possible D gene (5 bases). The CDR3 loop spans 16 amino acids. CDR1 and CDR2 from the germline V gene are ENHRY and SYGVKD. Between the trimmed V and J ends, which lost 6 bases and 3 bases, there was a span of 20 bases. The CDR3 here is CAIRDDRQPVDTEAFF. CDR3 sequence (DNA): TGTGCCATCAGGGATGACAGACAACCGGTGGACACTGAAGCTTTCTTT.

The chain is built from TRBV6-1 and TRBJ2-7; perhaps TRBD1 as D (6 bases). The CDR3 sequence is 18 residues long. Germline V gene data show CDR1 as MNHNS and CDR2 as SASEGT. V lost 4 bases, J lost 0 bases, and 22 bases lay in between. The CDR3 nucleotides read TGTGCCAGCAGTGCCCGGAACCCATTGACAGGAAGCTCCTACGAGCAGTACTTC. Translated, it gives CASSARNPLTGSSYEQYF.

V and J are TRBV10-3 and TRBJ2-7, with TRBD1 matching 7 bases. Germline V lookup: CDR1 ENHRY, CDR2 SYGVKD. The V gene end was trimmed by 5 bases and the J gene end by 7 bases; junction bases not matched to a gene: 11. The CDR3 length is 14 residues. CDR3 DNA: TGTGCCATCAGTCCGGACAGGCTAGTGGGGGAGCAGTACTTC. Its translation is CAISPDRLVGEQYF.

The rearrangement joins TRBV10-3 to TRBJ2-3, with D possibly TRBD1 on 5 matching bases. Looked up from germline, CDR1 is ENHRY and CDR2 is SYGVKD. CDR3 length: 14 amino acids. Trimming took 0 bases from V and 2 from J, leaving 6 bases between them. The CDR3 loop reads CAISESTATDTQYF. In DNA, the CDR3 is TGTGCCATCAGTGAGTCGACAGCCACAGATACGCAGTATTTT.

The chain is built from TRBV2 and TRBJ1-5; 8 bases fit TRBD1. The CDR3 covers 17 residues. Looked up from germline, CDR1 is SNHLY and CDR2 is FYNNEI. Unmatched junction bases numbered 10, after V lost 1 base and J lost 5 bases. The CDR3 is CASSEVGEDRVHQPQHF. The CDR3, as DNA: TGTGCCAGCAGTGAAGTTGGGGAGGACAGGGTACATCAGCCCCAGCATTTT. The full variable domain, in which reference TRBV2 and TRBJ1-5 provide the parts outside the CDR3, is EPEVTQTPSHQVTQMGQEVILRCVPISNHLYFYWYRQILGQKVEFLVSFYNNEISEKSEIFDDQFSVERPDGSNFTLKIRSTKLEDSAMYFCASSEVGEDRVHQPQHFGDGTRLSIL.

The V and J genes are TRBV27 and TRBJ2-3; D uncertain. This CDR3 region has 13 residues. CDR1 and CDR2 from the germline V gene are MNHEY and SMNVEV (reference sequence). V lost 2 bases and J 4 bases, leaving 7 bases between the germline ends. CDR3 protein: CASSLDSSDTQYF. In DNA form, the CDR3 reads TGTGCCAGCAGTTTAGACTCCTCAGATACGCAGTATTTT.

There are a few counts of this clone. The V and J genes are TRBV7-2 and TRBJ1-3, with 9 nucleotides matching TRBD1. The V gene's germline CDR1 is SGHTA and CDR2 FQGNSA. The length of the CDR3 is 18 residues. The junction had 13 bases not matched to a gene; V was cut back by 6 bases and J by 1 base. The CDR3 sequence is CASSESGTGSFSGNTIYF. The CDR3 nucleotides are TGTGCCAGCAGTGAATCCGGGACAGGGAGTTTTTCTGGAAACACCATATATTTT.

This chain uses TRBV19 with TRBJ1-1; 8 bases match TRBD1. J was trimmed by 7 bases and V by 5 bases; bases with no gene match: 9. CDR3 length: 14 residues. The germline CDR1 and CDR2 sequences are LNHDA and SQIVND (reference sequence). CDR3 sequence: CASSPSGGRGEAFF. CDR3 nucleotides: TGTGCCAGTAGTCCCTCAGGGGGCAGGGGTGAAGCTTTCTTT.

The chain employs TRBV11-2 and TRBJ2-7, with TRBD2 as a possible D gene (6 bases). The CDR3 is 14 residues long. The V end lost 1 base, the J end lost 5 bases, and 12 bases lay between the germline ends. The germline gives CDR1 SGHAT, CDR2 FQNNGV. CDR3 protein: CASSLGLSSDEQYF. The CDR3, as DNA: TGTGCCAGCAGCTTAGGACTATCTAGCGACGAGCAGTACTTC.

This chain connects TRBV11-2 to TRBJ1-5, with 7 positions matching TRBD1. This CDR3 contains 15 residues. Germline-derived CDR1 and CDR2 are SGHAT and FQNNGV. The J segment lost 5 bases and the V segment lost 0 bases, leaving 4 bases of the junction unmatched. The CDR3 coding sequence is TGTGCCAGCAGCTTAGACCCCAGGGGGGATCAGCCCCAGCATTTT. Its protein is CASSLDPRGDQPQHF.

This clone appeared a single time. J is TRBJ2-7 and V is TRBV4-1; possibly TRBD1 for D (5 bases). Trimming stripped 0 bases from V and 0 bases from J, with 6 bases between. CDR1 and CDR2 from the germline V gene are MGHRA and YSYEKL. This CDR3 region has 14 residues. The CDR3 is CASSQEDISYEQYF. The CDR3 bases are TGCGCCAGCAGCCAAGAGGACATCTCCTACGAGCAGTACTTC.

The V call is TRBV18, the J call TRBJ2-5; tentative D call: TRBD1 (6 bases). The V gene's germline CDR1 is KGHSH and CDR2 LQKENI. The V and J ends lost 3 bases and 1 base respectively, with 15 bases between them. This CDR3 is 16 amino acids long. CDR3 sequence: CASSPMARGLQETQYF. The CDR3, as DNA: TGTGCCAGCTCACCGATGGCCAGGGGCCTCCAAGAGACCCAGTACTTC.

Written as DNA, the CDR3 is TGTGCCAGCACCAAGGGGGTGAACACTGAAGCTTTCTTT. This gives the protein CASTKGVNTEAFF. The J gene is TRBJ1-1, the V gene TRBV6-5, with TRBD1 as a possible D gene (6 bases). This CDR3 comprises 13 residues. V lost 7 bases and J 0 bases, leaving 9 bases between the germline ends. From germline, CDR1 is MNHEY and CDR2 SVGAGI.

This clone is a singleton in its sample. The V gene is TRBV6-4, the J gene TRBJ2-3; D is ambiguous. The CDR3 spans 15 residues. Trimming removed 4 bases at V and 0 bases at J, with 11 bases between. Per germline, CDR1 MRHNA and CDR2 SNTAGT. The DNA for the CDR3 is TGTGCCAGCAGTGTATCTAGTGGGAGCACAGATACGCAGTATTTT. It yields the protein CASSVSSGSTDTQYF.

The rearrangement links TRBV3-1 (or the pseudogene TRBV3-2) to TRBJ2-7, with TRBD2 matching over 16 bases. Germline V gene sequence: CDR1 LGHDT, CDR2 YNNKEL (reference sequence). The CDR3 extends over 18 amino acids. After removal of 4 bases from V and 7 bases from J, the junction contained 13 bases not matched to a gene. CDR3 DNA: TGTGCCAGCAGCCTGGGACTAGCGGGAGGGCGGGTAGCGGGGGAGCAGTACTTC. Protein sequence: CASSLGLAGGRVAGEQYF.

The rearrangement links TRBV29-1 to TRBJ2-3; the D gene is possibly TRBD1 (8 bases). CDR1 SQVTM and CDR2 ANQGSEA come from the germline V gene. This CDR3 is built from 14 residues. V shed 4 bases and J shed 1 base, with 12 bases lying between them. The CDR3, as DNA: TGCAGCGTTGGAACAGGGGGGGGCACAGATACGCAGTATTTT. It is translated as CSVGTGGGTDTQYF.

The chain links TRBV24-1 to TRBJ1-1, with D unclear. The CDR3 length is 13 residues. The V end was cut by 7 bases, the J end by 5 bases, with 13 bases between. CDR1 is KGHDR and CDR2 is SFDVKD in the germline V gene. The CDR3: CATSRAGGTEAFF. The CDR3 region has the DNA TGTGCCACCAGCAGAGCGGGCGGAACTGAAGCTTTCTTT.

The V gene is TRBV5-1, the J gene TRBJ1-4; 8 bases match TRBD1. The CDR3 covers 16 residues. Germline lookup yields CDR1 SGHRS and CDR2 YFSETQ. Trimming cost V 4 bases and J 7 bases; bases outside gene matches: 12. The CDR3, as DNA: TGCGCCAGCAGCCAGGTGTCAGGGGGCATAGGTGAAAAACTGTTTTTT. Amino acids: CASSQVSGGIGEKLFF.

The chain is built from TRBV10-2 and TRBJ1-1; possible D gene TRBD1, 6 bases. Trimming pared 7 bases from V and 5 bases from J, leaving 17 bases between. Germline assignment: CDR1 WSHSY and CDR2 SAAADI. There are 14 residues in the CDR3. The CDR3 sequence: CASNSNRQGTEAFF. CDR3 sequence (DNA): TGCGCCAGCAACAGCAACAGGCAGGGGACTGAAGCTTTCTTT.

V is TRBV5-1 and J is TRBJ2-5; TRBD1 aligns across 9 bases. The germline gives CDR1 SGHRS, CDR2 YFSETQ. The CDR3 runs to 15 residues. The J segment lost 2 bases and the V segment lost 4 bases, leaving 6 bases of the junction unmatched. CDR3 loop: CASSPGTGFQETQYF. For the CDR3, the DNA is TGCGCCAGCAGCCCCGGGACAGGGTTTCAAGAGACCCAGTACTTC.

This chain uses TRBV2 with TRBJ1-3, with TRBD1 identical over 8 bases. The CDR3 is 16 amino acids. Germline CDR1 and CDR2: SNHLY and FYNNEI. V was clipped by 7 bases and J by 0 bases; unmatched bases: 8. The CDR3 spells CASKFDRGSSGNTIYF. The CDR3 DNA reads as TGTGCCAGCAAATTTGACAGGGGAAGCTCTGGAAACACCATATATTTT.

The chain joins TRBV12-2 to TRBJ1-2. TRBV12-2 is a documented pseudogene. This CDR3 comprises 15 residues. As DNA, the CDR3 is TGTGCAAGTCGCTTAGAGAAGGAGGGTTACTATGGCTACACCTTC. Amino acid sequence: CASRLEKEGYYGYTF.

CDR3 DNA sequence: TGTGCCAGCAATCCCCCCCGGGATAGCAACGAGCAGTACTTC. Protein: CASNPPRDSNEQYF. V and J are TRBV28 and TRBJ2-7, with a possible D match to TRBD2 (5 bases). Looked up from germline, CDR1 is MDHEN and CDR2 is SYDVKM. There are 14 residues in the CDR3. V gave up 7 bases and J gave up 5 bases, with 18 bases separating them.